This record looks at one TCR beta chain sequence and its context. Its antigen is undetermined. The method was immunoSEQ multiplex PCR; TCRdb's version includes in-frame clones alone and lacks a portion of them. The sample carries over 100,000 clones, 88% recorded once. The donors were members of the validation cohort, which comprised under 150 subjects and was separate from the first cohort of about 700 subjects. This sample stems from a study of cytomegalovirus exposure and HLA in healthy donors. Study-level information: It was reported in a later analysis that the 90 to 150 validation repertoires used the same platform as the 550 to 850 first-cohort repertoires.

The ends lost 6 bases at V and 4 bases at J; junction bases unmatched: 11. This CDR3 is 15 amino acids long. Germline CDR1 MNHEY, CDR2 SVGAGI. Study-level results: There were around 160 TCR beta chains listed as cytomegalovirus-associated. Most TCR sequences showed up rarely, but some public TCRs showed up in many donors.

The sequenced material came from PBMCs. V is TRBV6-5 and J is TRBJ1-1; TRBD1 matches 7 bases. The TCR originated in a woman in her late teens or twenties in good health and CMV-seropositive. The CDR3 DNA follows: TGTGCCAGCAGACAATCCCGGACAGGCGGCACTGAAGCTTTCTTT. It translates to CASRQSRTGGTEAFF.